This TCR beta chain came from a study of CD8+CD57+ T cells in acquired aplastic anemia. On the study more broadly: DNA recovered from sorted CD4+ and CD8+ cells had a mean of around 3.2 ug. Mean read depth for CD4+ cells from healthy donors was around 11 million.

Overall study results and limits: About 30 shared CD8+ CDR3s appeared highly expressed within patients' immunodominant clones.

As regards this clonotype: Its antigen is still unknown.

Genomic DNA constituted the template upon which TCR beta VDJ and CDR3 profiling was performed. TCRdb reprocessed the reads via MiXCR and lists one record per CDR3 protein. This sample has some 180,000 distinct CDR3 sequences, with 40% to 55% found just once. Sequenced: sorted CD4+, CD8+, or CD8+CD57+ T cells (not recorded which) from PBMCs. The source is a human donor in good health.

This chain's CDR3 is CASSQDIRTPPLHF. Written as DNA, the CDR3 is TGCGCCAGCAGCCAAGATATCCGGACACCACCCCTCCACTTT. V is TRBV4-1 and J is TRBJ1-6; D is possibly TRBD1 (5 bases). Germline loops: CDR1 MGHRA, CDR2 YSYEKL. CDR3 length: 14 residues. Trimming left V 0 bases short and J 11 bases short, with 11 bases between.